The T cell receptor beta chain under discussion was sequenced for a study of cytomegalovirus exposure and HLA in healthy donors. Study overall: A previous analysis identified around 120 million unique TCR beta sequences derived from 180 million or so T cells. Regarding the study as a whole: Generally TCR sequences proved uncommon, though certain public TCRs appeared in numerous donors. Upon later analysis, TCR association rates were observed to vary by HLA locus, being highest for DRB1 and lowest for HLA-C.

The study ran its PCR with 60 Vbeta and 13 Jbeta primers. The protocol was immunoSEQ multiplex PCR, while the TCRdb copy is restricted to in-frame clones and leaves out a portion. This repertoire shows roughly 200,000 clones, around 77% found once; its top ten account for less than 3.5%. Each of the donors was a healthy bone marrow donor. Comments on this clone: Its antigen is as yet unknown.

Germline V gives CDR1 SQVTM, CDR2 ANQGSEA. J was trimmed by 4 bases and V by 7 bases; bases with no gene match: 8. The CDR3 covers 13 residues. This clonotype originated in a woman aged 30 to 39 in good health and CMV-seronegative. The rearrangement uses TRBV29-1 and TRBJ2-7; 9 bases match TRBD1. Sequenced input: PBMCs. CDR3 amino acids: CSAESGTGYEQYF. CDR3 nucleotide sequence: TGCAGCGCCGAATCCGGGACAGGGTACGAGCAGTACTTC.